The clone carrying this T cell receptor beta chain came up a few times. Only in-frame clones appear in the TCRdb table, and some are missing; sequencing was by immunoSEQ multiplex PCR. The sample has some 190,000 clones, more than 70% seen once. The data belong to a study of blood T cell repertoires in COVID-19. Background on the study: PBMCs, B-cell-depleted T cells, or T cells were the source of the cDNA or gDNA that made up the material.

This CDR3 region has 12 residues. V was clipped by 7 bases and J by 3 bases, with 7 bases between them. Germline lookup yields CDR1 LNHDA and CDR2 SQIVND (reference sequence). The V and J genes are TRBV19 and TRBJ1-5; tentatively, D is TRBD1 (5 bases). The sequence was obtained from a human donor in a cohort sampled during active COVID-19. Sequencing used peripheral blood. The CDR3: CASTGLNQPQHF. The CDR3 bases are TGTGCCAGTACAGGGCTCAATCAGCCCCAGCATTTT.